The 22 T cell receptor beta chains below all came from one sample that was sequenced in a study of cytomegalovirus exposure and HLA in healthy donors. Primers included in the PCR were 60 Vbeta and 13 Jbeta primers. Measured with immunoSEQ multiplex PCR; TCRdb has only the in-frame clones, and not every one. Of 100,000 or so clones detected, approximately 81% appear once; the ten largest clones hold 1% to 1.5%. What was sequenced was PBMCs. These receptors were taken from a man aged 30 to 39 in good health and CMV-seronegative.

This chain links TRBV11-3 with TRBJ2-7; TRBD2 might be the D (5 bases). Germline CDR1 and CDR2: SGHNT and YENEEA. V dropped 8 bases and J dropped 0 bases, with 11 bases sitting between them. The CDR3 covers 13 residues. CDR3: CASSRGSSYEQYF. Written as DNA, the CDR3 is TGTGCCAGCTCCCGGGGAAGCTCCTACGAGCAGTACTTC.

The sample holds a few counts of this clone. The gene calls are TRBV7-6 and TRBJ2-2; 10 nucleotides agree with TRBD2. Looked up from germline, CDR1 is SGHVS and CDR2 is FNYEAQ. This CDR3 is 16 amino acids long. Trimming took 4 bases from V and 8 from J; bases not matched to a gene: 10. The CDR3 nucleotides read TGTGCCAGCAGCTCCTTAGCGGGGGGTCGGACGGGGGAGCTGTTTTTT. Residues: CASSSLAGGRTGELFF.

The chain couples TRBV4-3 to TRBJ1-2; possibly TRBD1 for D (6 bases). V was clipped by 0 bases and J by 8 bases, with 16 bases between them. Looked up from germline, CDR1 is LGHNA and CDR2 is YSLEER. This CDR3 contains 15 residues. CDR3 sequence (DNA): TGCGCCAGCAGCCAAGATCCTTACAGGGCCTTCGGCTACACCTTC. It is translated as CASSQDPYRAFGYTF.

The gene calls are TRBV10-2 and TRBJ2-5; 15 bases are shared with TRBD2. This CDR3 has 17 residues. Trimming removed 3 bases from V and 2 bases from J; junction bases left unmatched: 4. Germline V gene data show CDR1 as WSHSY and CDR2 as SAAADI. In DNA form, the CDR3 reads TGCGCCAGCAGTGACCCGGGACTAGCGGGAGGTCAAGAGACCCAGTACTTC. It encodes CASSDPGLAGGQETQYF.

This clone was recorded only once. The chain links TRBV28 to TRBJ1-1; D gene unclear. V lost 2 bases, J lost 3 bases, and 13 bases lay in between. CDR1 MDHEN and CDR2 SYDVKM come from the germline V gene. The CDR3 totals 15 residues. The CDR3 loop is CASSLILSPHTEAFF. CDR3 sequence (DNA): TGTGCCAGCAGTTTAATACTTTCCCCCCACACTGAAGCTTTCTTT.

The genes are TRBV19 and TRBJ2-1; weak D call: TRBD2 (6 bases). The CDR3 sequence is 15 residues long. CDR1 is LNHDA, CDR2 SQIVND, per germline (reference sequence). The germline V and J ends were trimmed by 6 bases and 0 bases, with 12 bases remaining between them. The CDR3 region has the DNA TGTGCCAGTAGCCTAAGCGGGCTCTCCTACAATGAGCAGTTCTTC. This encodes CASSLSGLSYNEQFF.

V usage is TRBV7-2 and J usage is TRBJ2-5, with D perhaps TRBD1 (5 bases). The J call may be faulty, since TRBJ2-7 better matches the DNA end. Germline-derived CDR1 and CDR2 are SGHTA and FQGNSA. CDR3 length: 15 residues. CDR3 DNA: TGTGCCAGCAGCTTACAAGACAGTAGCTCCTACGAGCAGTACTTC. Translation: CASSLQDSSSYEQYF.

The V and J genes are TRBV18 and TRBJ2-4, with 9 bases identical to TRBD2. The V gene's germline CDR1 is KGHSH and CDR2 LQKENI. The V and J ends lost 2 bases and 0 bases, in that order; junction bases with no gene match: 5. CDR3 size: 17 residues. The CDR3 sequence: CASSPVAGALAKNIQYF. The CDR3 DNA reads as TGTGCCAGCTCACCAGTAGCGGGGGCGTTAGCCAAAAACATTCAGTACTTC.

This clone was seen only once. The chain links TRBV25-1 to TRBJ2-1; D is unresolved. The V end was cut by 1 base, the J end by 0 bases, with 16 bases between. Germline values: CDR1 MGHDK, CDR2 SYGVNS. CDR3 length: 18 residues. CDR3 coding DNA: TGTGCCAGCAGTGAATCAATTCCGGGTGCTGGCTCCTACAATGAGCAGTTCTTC. Its protein product is CASSESIPGAGSYNEQFF.

CDR3 in amino acids: CASRRDRGFNEQFF. The CDR3 DNA sequence: TGTGCCAGCCGCCGGGACAGGGGCTTTAATGAGCAGTTCTTC. V is TRBV6-5 and J is TRBJ2-1; 10 bases agree with TRBD1. The CDR3 sequence is 14 residues long. CDR1 and CDR2 from the germline V gene are MNHEY and SVGAGI. Germline trimming cut 8 bases from V and 7 bases from J; bases unmatched to any gene: 8.

As regards this clone: Sequence at one end of the junction differs from germline and may be a read error. The rearrangement uses TRBV2 and TRBJ2-3; 10 bases map to TRBD2. The CDR3 has 21 residues. CDR1 SNHLY and CDR2 FYNNEI come from the germline V gene. The DNA for the CDR3 is TGTGCCATCCCGGGACTAGCGTTTGGCGAGCAATCACGTGCTAGCACAGATACGCAGTGTTTT. Translation gives CAIPGLAFGEQSRASTDTQCF.

V and J are TRBV7-2 and TRBJ2-3; 8 nucleotides agree with TRBD1. V was clipped by 4 bases and J by 6 bases; unmatched bases: 6. CDR1 and CDR2 (germline): SGHTA, FQGNSA. CDR3 length equals 14 residues. CDR3 amino acids: CASSSQTGADTQYF. The CDR3 DNA follows: TGTGCCAGCAGCTCTCAGACAGGGGCGGATACGCAGTATTTT.

The rearrangement joins TRBV28 to TRBJ2-2, with a possible D match to TRBD1 (5 bases). Germline CDR1 reads MDHEN; CDR2 reads SYDVKM. Trimming pared 6 bases from V and 1 base from J, leaving 12 bases between. This CDR3 comprises 15 residues. The CDR3 spells CASSSAQGNTGELFF. In DNA, the CDR3 is TGTGCCAGCAGCTCGGCTCAGGGGAACACCGGGGAGCTGTTTTTT.

The chain is built from TRBV4-3 and TRBJ2-7; no clear D. The germline V gene encodes CDR1 LGHNA and CDR2 YSLEER. This CDR3 spans 13 amino acids. Trimming shortened V by 1 base and J by 0 bases, and 4 bases separated the two germline ends. The CDR3 region is CASSQGASYEQYF. In nucleotides, the CDR3 is TGCGCCAGCAGCCAAGGGGCCTCCTACGAGCAGTACTTC.

This chain uses TRBV6-5 with TRBJ1-2, with 8 nucleotides matching TRBD1. The germline V gene encodes CDR1 MNHEY and CDR2 SVGAGI. CDR3 length: 14 amino acids. Trimming removed 3 bases from V and 2 bases from J; junction bases left unmatched: 2. CDR3 sequence (DNA): TGTGCCAGCAGTTATTACAGGGGGAACTATGGCTACACCTTC. Amino acid sequence: CASSYYRGNYGYTF.

The chain employs TRBV11-2 and TRBJ1-1; D gene unclear. Germline CDR1 is SGHAT and CDR2 is FQNNGV. The V and J ends lost 5 bases and 11 bases respectively, with 12 bases between them. CDR3 length: 11 residues. The CDR3 DNA sequence: TGTGCCAGCAGCGCTGGAGCCGGCGCTTTCTTT. This gives the protein CASSAGAGAFF.

V usage is TRBV19 and J usage is TRBJ2-1, with TRBD2 matching 12 bases. This CDR3 region has 17 residues. The germline V gene has CDR1 LNHDA and CDR2 SQIVND (reference sequence). Unmatched junction bases numbered 8, after V lost 0 bases and J lost 8 bases. The CDR3 sequence is CASSIDVTSGSPYEQFF. The CDR3 DNA is TGTGCCAGTAGTATAGACGTGACTAGCGGGAGTCCCTATGAGCAGTTCTTC.

This clone came up a few times. This chain joins TRBV14 and TRBJ1-2; D may be TRBD1 (5 bases). The CDR3 runs to 13 residues. Germline V gives CDR1 SGHDN, CDR2 FVKESK. V gave up 2 bases and J gave up 8 bases, with 12 bases separating them. CDR3 loop: CASSQNRFSGYTF. The CDR3 DNA reads TGTGCCAGCAGCCAAAACAGGTTTAGCGGCTACACCTTC.

The V gene is TRBV29-1, the J gene TRBJ2-7, with D unresolved. Trimming took 8 bases from V and 2 from J, leaving 19 bases between them. The CDR3 is 14 residues long. Germline CDR1 and CDR2: SQVTM and ANQGSEA. The CDR3 DNA reads TGCAGCCTCCCCGCCGACTTCGGAGCCTACGAGCAGTACTTC. Translation gives CSLPADFGAYEQYF.

This clone was counted between two and nine times. The V gene is TRBV4-3, the J gene TRBJ1-1, with TRBD1 matching 10 bases. The CDR3 is 17 amino acids. Germline values: CDR1 LGHNA, CDR2 YSLEER. V shed 0 bases, J shed 1 base, and the junction held 5 bases outside the gene matches. The CDR3 is CASSQDRRTGGNTEAFF. The CDR3 region has the DNA TGCGCCAGCAGCCAAGATAGAAGGACAGGGGGGAACACTGAAGCTTTCTTT.

This clone was found a few times. The chain links TRBV27 to TRBJ1-6, with a possible D match to TRBD1 (5 bases). The germline V and J ends were trimmed by 0 bases and 4 bases, with 10 bases remaining between them. This CDR3 has 16 amino acids. Germline V gene lookup returns CDR1 MNHEY and CDR2 SMNVEV (reference sequence). The CDR3 region is CASSLSRGTYNSPLHF. In DNA, the CDR3 is TGTGCCAGCAGTTTATCTAGGGGAACATATAATTCACCCCTCCACTTT.

The chain couples TRBV5-4 to TRBJ2-3, with D unresolved. V was shortened by 0 bases and J by 1 base, with 15 bases between the two germline ends. Per germline, CDR1 SGHNT and CDR2 YYREEE (reference sequence). This CDR3 comprises 17 residues. The CDR3 is CASSLDRAFLRTDTQYF. Here the CDR3 DNA reads TGTGCCAGCAGCTTGGATAGAGCCTTTCTGCGCACAGATACGCAGTATTTT.